This T cell receptor (beta chain) stems from a study of blood T cell repertoires in COVID-19. Study context: Collection of acute and convalescent COVID-19 samples took place in the United States, Italy and Spain. PBMCs, B-cell-depleted T cells, or T cells provided the cDNA or gDNA that made up the material.

In the study's own analysis: Scientists estimated how many nucleated cells there were by amplifying reference gene primers. Method: immunoSEQ multiplex PCR; TCRdb's copy keeps in-frame clones and lacks some. The V and J calls and the clone size are those of that table, but D and trimming were determined from the DNA. Seen here are 65,000 or so clones, 70% to 85% observed once, and the top ten hold about 3.4%. The sequence came from a man in his 60s with acute or convalescent COVID-19. Sequencing used peripheral blood.

CDR3: CASSVTGGVQYF. The CDR3 DNA sequence: TGTGCCAGCAGCGTGACAGGGGGCGTGCAGTATTTT. The chain combines TRBV7-3 with TRBJ2-3; 10 bases align to TRBD1. The germline gives CDR1 SGHTA, CDR2 FQGTGA. The V gene end was trimmed by 5 bases and the J gene end by 11 bases; junction bases not matched to a gene: 4. The CDR3 runs 12 residues.